This T cell receptor (beta chain) was identified in a study of cytomegalovirus exposure and HLA in healthy donors. V was shortened by 1 base and J by 1 base, with 8 bases between the two germline ends. Germline V gene data show CDR1 as SGHTA and CDR2 as FQGNSA. The CDR3 is 15 residues long. PCR amplification relied on 60 Vbeta primers (plus 13 Jbeta primers). The protocol was immunoSEQ multiplex PCR, while the TCRdb copy is restricted to in-frame clones and leaves out a portion. In the table there are about 170,000 clones, roughly three quarters of which are singletons. The origin of this receptor is a woman between 45 and 60 years old in good health and CMV-seronegative. The chain combines TRBV7-2 with TRBJ2-1; maybe TRBD1 (5 bases). Source material: PBMCs. CDR3 in amino acids: CASSLVRVSYNEQFF. CDR3 coding DNA: TGTGCCAGCAGCTTAGTCAGGGTATCCTACAATGAGCAGTTCTTC.